The 9 T cell receptor beta chains below come from one sample, sequenced in a study of blood T cells in healthy people across ages. Then a second PCR, running roughly 7 to 11 cycles, was carried out with a sample-barcoded 5' primer and a J-beta primer mix. TCRdb called the 5' RACE reads again in MiXCR, with one record for every CDR3 protein. Altogether approximately 600,000 distinct CDR3 sequences are present, under 70% being singletons, with the ten largest covering over 30%. Source material: blood. The receptors come from a man aged 55 to 69 in good health.

The gene calls are TRBV11-2 and TRBJ2-1; TRBD2 matches at 9 bases. The junction had 8 bases not matched to a gene; V was cut back by 3 bases and J by 5 bases. This CDR3 is built from 16 residues. Germline CDR1 SGHAT, CDR2 FQNNGV. The CDR3 DNA reads TGTGCCAGCAGCTTCCGGCTAGCGGGGACCGACAATGAGCAGTTCTTC. Its translation: CASSFRLAGTDNEQFF.

This clonotype was recorded many times. V gene TRBV5-1 combines with J gene TRBJ1-2; no reliable D call. Trimming removed 1 base at V and 4 bases at J, with 11 bases between. The CDR3 loop spans 14 amino acids. Germline V gene sequence: CDR1 SGHRS, CDR2 YFSETQ. In DNA form, the CDR3 reads TGCGCCAGCAGCTTGCAAGGCCAGCTCTATGGCTACACCTTC. Its translation: CASSLQGQLYGYTF.

The table lists this clonotype with a count of one. The chain links TRBV7-9 to TRBJ2-4; 8 bases agree with TRBD2. CDR1 is SEHNR, CDR2 FQNEAQ, per germline (reference sequence). Trimming cost V 3 bases and J 0 bases; bases outside gene matches: 10. This CDR3 spans 18 amino acids. CDR3: CASSFPPGGGLAKNIQYF. CDR3 bases: TGTGCCAGCAGCTTCCCCCCGGGCGGGGGGTTAGCCAAAAACATTCAGTACTTC.

Worth noting for this clonotype: A much larger clone differs from this one at a single base, so this may be a read error. The chain combines TRBV7-7 with TRBJ1-1, with D hard to call. Trimming removed 5 bases at V and 0 bases at J, with 7 bases between. The CDR3 is 13 residues long. Germline CDR1 SSHAT, CDR2 FNYEAQ (reference sequence). The CDR3 sequence: CASSQWVNTEAFF. The CDR3 DNA reads as TGTGCCAGCAGCCAATGGGTGAACACTGAAGCTTTCTTT.

The chain uses TRBV15 and TRBJ1-6; unclear D gene. Germline lookup yields CDR1 LNHNV and CDR2 YYDKDF (reference sequence). Trimming cost V 0 bases and J 8 bases, with 2 bases left between them. The CDR3 extends over 12 amino acids. The chain's CDR3 is CATSRDYSPLHF. CDR3 in DNA: TGTGCCACCAGCAGAGACTATTCACCCCTCCACTTT.

The chain joins TRBV21-1 to TRBJ2-5; TRBD1 is the table's D call and was not checked against the DNA. TRBV21-1 is a known pseudogene. The CDR3 sequence is 14 residues long. CDR3 region: CASSTDRARETQYF. CDR3 in DNA: TGCGCCAGCAGCACAGACAGGGCCCGAGAGACCCAGTACTTC.

There are a few counts of this clonotype. The rearrangement uses TRBV7-2 and TRBJ2-7, with 8 bases matching TRBD1. Germline lookup yields CDR1 SGHTA and CDR2 FQGNSA. V gave up 0 bases and J gave up 2 bases; unmatched junction bases: 3. The CDR3 covers 15 residues. The CDR3 nucleotides are TGTGCCAGCAGCTTAGCGACAGGGGAGGCCTACGAGCAGTACTTC. It is translated as CASSLATGEAYEQYF.

With respect to this clonotype: At one end, the junction sequence differs from germline, possibly due to a read error. The chain joins TRBV12-3 or TRBV12-4 to TRBJ2-3; D may match TRBD1 or TRBD2 (6 bases each). The CDR3 sequence is 14 residues long. CDR3 coding DNA: TGTGTCAGCAGTTTTAGGGGGGCCGGAGATATGCAATATTTT. The encoded protein is CVSSFRGAGDMQYF.

The V and J genes are TRBV2 and TRBJ2-4; the D gene is possibly TRBD2 (6 bases). Near its end, the DNA agrees better with TRBJ2-5, so the J call may be wrong. The CDR3 sequence is 14 residues long. The germline gives CDR1 SNHLY, CDR2 FYNNEI. The CDR3 DNA reads TGTGCCAGCAGTGATCCTAGCGACCAAGAGACCCAGTACTTC. Translation gives CASSDPSDQETQYF.